The TCR beta chain under discussion was sequenced for a study of CD4+ T cells in melanoma. Sequenced by immunoSEQ multiplex PCR; TCRdb stores in-frame clones only, minus some. This table has around 50,000 clones, roughly 89% appearing once. Worth noting for this clone: Its antigen is undetermined.

Study-wide findings and caveats: A reported correlation linked neoantigen-specific CD4+ T cells to CD8+, macrophage and B cell function.

The sequence derives from a human donor with melanoma. Sequenced: peripheral blood.

The CDR3 loop is CASSLPRTGFYGYTF. The CDR3 DNA sequence: TGTGCCAGCAGCTTACCCCGGACAGGTTTCTATGGCTACACCTTC. This sequence joins TRBV7-8 and TRBJ1-2; 7 nucleotides align to TRBD1. CDR3 size: 15 residues. Germline CDR1 is SGHVS and CDR2 is FQNEAQ. The V gene end was trimmed by 2 bases and the J gene end by 4 bases; junction bases not matched to a gene: 7.